This TCR beta chain appears in the sequencing data of a study of blood T cell repertoires in COVID-19. Study-level information: The cDNA or gDNA used as material had been derived from T cells, B-cell-depleted T cells, or PBMCs.

TCRdb's copy holds only in-frame clones and misses some; the assay was immunoSEQ multiplex PCR. The table has 70,000 to 100,000 clones, roughly 87% seen once. The CDR3 has 14 residues. V was pared by 5 bases and J by 7 bases, with 8 bases of the junction left unmatched. Germline V gives CDR1 LNHDA, CDR2 SQIVND (reference sequence). This receptor was obtained from a woman in her fifties or sixties with COVID-19, enrolled during active disease. V and J are TRBV19 and TRBJ1-5; 7 bases are a match to TRBD1. Sequenced sample: peripheral blood. The CDR3 loop is CASSSRQGGQPQHF. The CDR3 DNA follows: TGTGCCAGTAGTTCCCGACAGGGTGGCCAGCCCCAGCATTTT.